Sequencing of this T cell receptor beta chain was carried out in a study of blood T cell repertoires in COVID-19. Germline V gene lookup returns CDR1 MNHEY and CDR2 SMNVEV (reference sequence). The V end lost 3 bases, the J end lost 2 bases, and 5 bases lay between the germline ends. CDR3 length: 13 amino acids. How the authors handled the data: Nucleated cell counts were estimated from reference gene primer amplification. The table came from immunoSEQ multiplex PCR; TCRdb's copy has only in-frame clones and leaves some out. V and J calls and clone size are as listed in that table; D and trimming were resolved from the DNA. The sample comprises around 65,000 clones, 65% to 90% of which are singletons, and around 15% rests with the top ten.

The rearrangement uses TRBV27 and TRBJ1-5; D is uncertain. The source material was peripheral blood. This TCR was recovered from a man older than 75 with active COVID-19. Here the CDR3 reads CASSFSGNQPQHF. DNA for the CDR3: TGTGCCAGCAGTTTCTCTGGCAATCAGCCCCAGCATTTT.